Below are 32 T cell receptor beta chains sequenced from a single sample in a study of human thymus T cells. Generated by immunoSEQ multiplex PCR, the TCRdb table keeps only in-frame clones and is missing some. The sample carries tens of thousands of clones, over 85% recorded once. The sequencing sample was made of blood. Source of these receptors: a boy younger than two with a congenital heart defect but otherwise immunologically healthy.

The gene calls are TRBV2 and TRBJ2-5, with D tentatively TRBD2 (6 bases). Germline V gene data show CDR1 as SNHLY and CDR2 as FYNNEI. This CDR3 spans 15 amino acids. V was cut by 2 bases and J by 5 bases, with 15 bases left in between. CDR3 sequence (DNA): TGTGCCAGCAGTGAAATTGGGGCTGGAGGGGAGACCCAGTACTTC. Translation gives CASSEIGAGGETQYF.

This chain's CDR3 is CASSRAGGTDTQYF. The CDR3, as DNA: TGCGCCAGCAGCCGAGCGGGTGGCACAGATACGCAGTATTTT. The gene calls are TRBV5-1 and TRBJ2-3; D might be TRBD2 (6 bases). There are 14 residues in the CDR3. Germline loops: CDR1 SGHRS, CDR2 YFSETQ. V gave up 4 bases and J gave up 1 base, with 10 bases separating them.

The chain combines TRBV12-5 with TRBJ2-2; D is uncertain. The V end was cut by 2 bases, the J end by 8 bases, with 3 bases between. The CDR3 sequence is 11 residues long. Per germline, CDR1 LGHNT and CDR2 FRNRAP. This chain's CDR3 is CASGLHGELFF. DNA for the CDR3: TGTGCTAGTGGTTTGCATGGGGAGCTGTTTTTT.

The CDR3: CASSQTGTSYNEQFF. The CDR3 nucleotides read TGCGCCAGCAGCCAGACAGGGACCTCCTACAATGAGCAGTTCTTC. This chain joins TRBV4-1 and TRBJ2-1; 7 bases are a match to TRBD1. Germline V lookup: CDR1 MGHRA, CDR2 YSYEKL. Trimming at V came to 3 bases and at J to 0 bases, leaving 2 bases not matched to a gene. The CDR3 contains 15 residues.

The genes are TRBV6-1 and TRBJ1-1; a possible D gene is TRBD1 (6 bases). Germline V gives CDR1 MNHNS, CDR2 SASEGT. V was clipped by 1 base and J by 4 bases, with 10 bases between them. There are 14 residues in the CDR3. The chain's CDR3 is CASSEVGASTEAFF. CDR3 DNA: TGTGCCAGCAGTGAAGTGGGGGCGAGCACTGAAGCTTTCTTT.

The chain is built from TRBV19 and TRBJ1-5; TRBD1 aligns across 8 bases. The CDR3 consists of 14 residues. The germline V gene encodes CDR1 LNHDA and CDR2 SQIVND (reference sequence). V shed 4 bases, J shed 7 bases, and the junction held 6 bases outside the gene matches. CDR3 loop: CASSNRQGRQPQHF. The CDR3 DNA reads TGTGCCAGTAGTAACCGACAGGGGCGGCAGCCCCAGCATTTT.

The V and J genes are TRBV6-5 and TRBJ2-3; TRBD2 matches at 7 bases. CDR1 MNHEY and CDR2 SVGAGI come from the germline V gene. This CDR3 spans 14 amino acids. V gave up 6 bases and J gave up 3 bases; unmatched junction bases: 6. The CDR3 is CASRSPGLTDTQYF. In nucleotides, the CDR3 is TGTGCCAGCAGATCTCCGGGACTAACAGATACGCAGTATTTT.

This clone was detected only a few times. The chain joins TRBV5-1 to TRBJ2-5; 16 bases agree with TRBD2. The trim removed 3 bases at V and 5 bases at J, leaving 13 bases unmatched. CDR3 size: 19 residues. Germline-derived CDR1 and CDR2 are SGHRS and YFSETQ. The CDR3 bases are TGCGCCAGCAGCTCACCGGGACTAGCGGGGGGGGGCCCCCGGGAGACCCAGTACTTC. It yields the protein CASSSPGLAGGGPRETQYF.

The V and J genes are TRBV4-3 and TRBJ1-1; D remains ambiguous. Germline V gives CDR1 LGHNA, CDR2 YSLEER. This CDR3 has 14 residues. V lost 0 bases to trimming and J lost 8 bases, with 13 bases between them. DNA of the CDR3: TGCGCCAGCAGCCAAGAAAGTTCCGGTCAAGAAGCTTTCTTT. Its protein is CASSQESSGQEAFF.

The rearrangement uses TRBV5-1 and TRBJ2-5; TRBD2 agrees at 9 bases. This CDR3 has 17 amino acids. V lost 0 bases, J lost 4 bases, and 10 bases stayed unmatched. In germline, CDR1 is SGHRS, CDR2 YFSETQ. For the CDR3, the DNA is TGCGCCAGCAGCTTGGGGGGTAGCGGGAGAATTGGAGAGACCCAGTACTTC. As protein: CASSLGGSGRIGETQYF.

This chain links TRBV6-5 with TRBJ2-7, with D perhaps matching TRBD2 (5 bases). The V end lost 2 bases, the J end lost 2 bases, and 7 bases lay between the germline ends. Germline lookup yields CDR1 MNHEY and CDR2 SVGAGI. This CDR3 has 13 amino acids. Here the CDR3 reads CASSYRLTYEQYF. CDR3 in DNA: TGTGCCAGCAGTTACCGACTAACCTACGAGCAGTACTTC.

The sample holds one count of this clone. The chain has TRBV29-1 and TRBJ2-1; perhaps TRBD2 as D (7 bases). V gave up 5 bases and J gave up 6 bases, with 14 bases separating them. The CDR3 has 13 residues. Germline V lookup: CDR1 SQVTM, CDR2 ANQGSEA. CDR3 sequence reads: CSVIRGGGNEQFF. CDR3 nucleotide sequence: TGCAGCGTTATCCGGGGAGGGGGCAATGAGCAGTTCTTC.

This clone was detected only a few times. The V call is TRBV4-2, the J call TRBJ1-4; D perhaps matches TRBD1 (6 bases). Trimming left V 6 bases short and J 4 bases short, with 12 bases between. The CDR3 spans 14 residues. CDR1 LGHNA and CDR2 YNFKEQ come from the germline V gene. CDR3: CASSRTVGNEKLFF. The CDR3 DNA follows: TGTGCCAGCAGTCGGACAGTGGGTAATGAAAAACTGTTTTTT.

The CDR3 spells CASSPVGGGPYEQYF. CDR3 bases: TGTGCCAGCAGCCCTGTAGGGGGAGGGCCCTACGAGCAGTACTTC. The chain has TRBV11-2 and TRBJ2-7, with D maybe TRBD2 (7 bases). The CDR3 is made up of 15 amino acids. Trimming cost V 5 bases and J 2 bases, with 16 bases left between them. The germline CDR1 and CDR2 sequences are SGHAT and FQNNGV.

V is TRBV5-1 and J is TRBJ2-6; TRBD2 agrees at 14 bases. J gave up 4 bases and V 2 bases, and 8 bases lay outside the gene matches. The germline V gene encodes CDR1 SGHRS and CDR2 YFSETQ. The CDR3 sequence is 19 residues long. CDR3 sequence: CASSLWTSGGLAGANVLTF. DNA for the CDR3: TGCGCCAGCAGCTTATGGACTAGCGGGGGGCTGGCAGGGGCCAACGTCCTGACTTTC.

This chain joins TRBV5-6 and TRBJ2-7; tentative D call: TRBD1 (6 bases). The CDR3 runs 15 residues. Germline assignment: CDR1 SGHDT and CDR2 YYEEEE. Trimming stripped 4 bases from V and 4 bases from J, with 18 bases between. CDR3 sequence reads: CASSMGAGQRYEQYF. CDR3 nucleotide sequence: TGTGCCAGCAGCATGGGGGCAGGACAAAGATACGAGCAGTACTTC.

The rearrangement links TRBV6-1 to TRBJ1-2, with D perhaps TRBD1 (5 bases). Per germline, CDR1 MNHNS and CDR2 SASEGT. The CDR3 has 11 amino acids. The V gene lost 5 bases and the J gene lost 5 bases, with 6 bases spanning the gap. The CDR3 region has the DNA TGTGCCAGCAGTCGACAGTATGGCTACACCTTC. Its translation: CASSRQYGYTF.

The chain employs TRBV5-5 and TRBJ1-4; the D is unclear. Trimming removed 0 bases at V and 8 bases at J, with 14 bases between. This CDR3 has 15 amino acids. The germline CDR1 and CDR2 sequences are SGHKS and YYEKEE (reference sequence). The CDR3 DNA follows: TGTGCCAGCAGCTTGGAACACACCGTGTGGGAAAAACTGTTTTTT. This sequence encodes CASSLEHTVWEKLFF.

CDR3 bases: TGTGCCAGCAGCCCGATCGGACTTCAGTCCTACGAGCAGTACTTC. This sequence encodes CASSPIGLQSYEQYF. The rearrangement links TRBV27 to TRBJ2-7, with TRBD2 as a possible D gene (5 bases). The CDR3 totals 15 residues. CDR1 and CDR2 (germline): MNHEY, SMNVEV (reference sequence). The V gene lost 6 bases and the J gene lost 1 base, with 16 bases spanning the gap.

The genes are TRBV15 and TRBJ2-3, with TRBD1 matching over 8 bases. This CDR3 is built from 21 residues. Germline V lookup: CDR1 LNHNV, CDR2 YYDKDF (reference sequence). After removal of 1 base from V and 1 base from J, the junction contained 19 bases not matched to a gene. This chain's CDR3 is CATSRAEDRAFAVVGTDTQYF. DNA of the CDR3: TGTGCCACCAGCAGAGCCGAGGACAGGGCATTCGCCGTCGTGGGCACAGATACGCAGTATTTT.

This chain uses TRBV20-1 with TRBJ1-3, with no clear D. Germline loops: CDR1 DFQATT, CDR2 SNEGSKA (reference sequence). Trimming pared 7 bases from V and 0 bases from J, leaving 4 bases between. This CDR3 contains 11 residues. For the CDR3, the DNA is TGCAGTGTCTTCTCTGGAAACACCATATATTTT. Translating gives CSVFSGNTIYF.

The chain is built from TRBV5-4 and TRBJ2-5, with 9 positions matching TRBD2. Germline CDR1 and CDR2: SGHNT and YYREEE (reference sequence). The CDR3 runs to 16 residues. The junction had 11 bases not matched to a gene; V was cut back by 4 bases and J by 4 bases. The CDR3 protein is CASSPDSGRVRETQYF. In DNA form, the CDR3 reads TGTGCCAGCAGCCCGGATAGCGGGAGAGTACGAGAGACCCAGTACTTC.

The chain combines TRBV9 with TRBJ1-2; possibly TRBD1 for D (5 bases). Trimming pared 0 bases from V and 0 bases from J, leaving 15 bases between. Germline values: CDR1 SGDLS, CDR2 YYNGEE. The CDR3 is 17 residues long. The CDR3 DNA reads TGTGCCAGCAGCGTAGCTAAGGGGACGGGAGCTAACTATGGCTACACCTTC. It specifies CASSVAKGTGANYGYTF. The whole variable domain, remainder taken from reference TRBV9 and TRBJ1-2, is DSGVTQTPKHLITATGQRVTLRCSPRSGDLSVYWYQQSLDQGLQFLIQYYNGEERAKGNILERFSAQQFPDLHSELNLSSLELGDSALYFCASSVAKGTGANYGYTFGSGTRLTVV.

In DNA form, the CDR3 reads TGTGCCAGCAGCCGGTCCCCCGGACTACCTTCCTACGAGCAGTACTTC. Its translation is CASSRSPGLPSYEQYF. This chain uses TRBV7-9 with TRBJ2-7, with D possibly being TRBD2 (6 bases). V lost 5 bases and J 1 base, leaving 18 bases between the germline ends. Germline lookup yields CDR1 SEHNR and CDR2 FQNEAQ (reference sequence). The CDR3 runs 16 residues.

The rearrangement uses TRBV25-1 and TRBJ1-4; D gene unclear. In germline, CDR1 is MGHDK, CDR2 SYGVNS. V lost 8 bases and J lost 5, with 3 bases in between. The CDR3 runs 10 residues. Here the CDR3 DNA reads TGTGCCAGCTTAAATGAAAAACTGTTTTTT. Protein: CASLNEKLFF.

V is TRBV7-6 and J is TRBJ2-2, with 7 nucleotides matching TRBD2. With 4 bases clipped from V and 0 bases from J, the junction kept 14 bases outside the gene matches. The CDR3 length is 19 residues. CDR1 and CDR2 from the germline V gene are SGHVS and FNYEAQ. The CDR3 loop is CASSYPPRGGRTNTGELFF. The CDR3 DNA reads TGTGCCAGCAGCTACCCCCCCCGGGGAGGGAGGACGAACACCGGGGAGCTGTTTTTT.

Here the CDR3 reads CASSQVAGTIQETQYF. CDR3 bases: TGTGCCAGCAGCCAAGTAGCAGGGACTATCCAAGAGACCCAGTACTTC. The chain employs TRBV4-2 and TRBJ2-5, with 7 bases identical to TRBD2. CDR3 length equals 16 residues. Losses at the gene ends were 1 base for V and 1 base for J; bases not matched to a gene: 6. Germline values: CDR1 LGHNA, CDR2 YNFKEQ.

The chain joins TRBV5-1 to TRBJ1-1; 8 bases are shared with TRBD1. CDR3 size: 13 residues. J lost 5 bases, V lost 4 bases, and 4 bases had no gene match. Germline CDR1 is SGHRS and CDR2 is YFSETQ. The CDR3 region is CASSPRTGTEAFF. CDR3 bases: TGCGCCAGCAGCCCTCGGACAGGGACTGAAGCTTTCTTT. The variable domain in full, completed from reference TRBV5-1 and TRBJ1-1, reads KAGVTQTPRYLIKTRGQQVTLSCSPISGHRSVSWYQQTPGQGLQFLFEYFSETQRNKGNFPGRFSGRQFSNSRSEMNVSTLELGDSALYLCASSPRTGTEAFFGQGTRLTVV.

The rearrangement joins TRBV13 to TRBJ1-2, with D perhaps TRBD1 (6 bases). V lost 5 bases and J 5 bases, leaving 9 bases between the germline ends. Germline V gene sequence: CDR1 PRHDT, CDR2 FYEKMQ (reference sequence). This CDR3 is 12 amino acids long. For the CDR3, the DNA is TGTGCCAGCAGCGCGGACAGTTATGGCTACACCTTC. The encoded protein is CASSADSYGYTF. The full variable domain, with the rest looked up from reference TRBV13 and TRBJ1-2, is AAGVIQSPRHLIKEKRETATLKCYPIPRHDTVYWYQQGPGQDPQFLISFYEKMQSDKGSIPDRFSAQQFSDYHSELNMSSLELGDSALYFCASSADSYGYTFGSGTRLTVV.

This chain links TRBV12-5 with TRBJ2-3; TRBD1 matches 8 bases. J was trimmed by 3 bases and V by 5 bases; bases with no gene match: 7. From germline, CDR1 is LGHNT and CDR2 FRNRAP. The CDR3 sequence is 15 residues long. For the CDR3, the DNA is TGTGCTAGTGGTCCCGGACAGGGAACAACAGATACGCAGTATTTT. Protein: CASGPGQGTTDTQYF.

The V call is TRBV11-3, the J call TRBJ2-7, with unresolved D. The CDR3 runs 14 residues. Trimming removed 4 bases at V and 4 bases at J, with 14 bases between. Per germline, CDR1 SGHNT and CDR2 YENEEA. CDR3 sequence (DNA): TGTGCCAGCAGCTCTGTTCTGAGACCGTACGAGCAGTACTTC. This sequence encodes CASSSVLRPYEQYF.

The CDR3 bases are TGTGCCAGCAGTCGCCCACAAGTTGGGCAGCCCCAGCATTTT. It specifies CASSRPQVGQPQHF. The genes are TRBV2 and TRBJ1-5; D remains unclear. V was pared by 5 bases and J by 7 bases, with 15 bases between. The CDR3 consists of 14 residues. Germline CDR1 is SNHLY and CDR2 is FYNNEI.